Shown below are 20 T cell receptor beta chains from a single sample sequenced in a study of tumor and adjacent non-tumor tissue in lung cancer. A modified ARM-PCR protocol with three rounds of nested PCR amplified TCRbeta. TCRdb reanalysed the multiplex PCR reads using MiXCR and keeps one entry per CDR3 protein. Of 130,000 or so distinct CDR3 sequences listed, around three fifths are singletons. This sample's RNA came from whole unsorted tissue. Sequencing was done on a sample of lung tumor tissue. Every receptor here comes from a man aged 25 to 45 with non-small cell lung cancer.

The rearrangement uses TRBV11-2 and TRBJ2-7; perhaps TRBD1 as D (6 bases). Germline V gene data show CDR1 as SGHAT and CDR2 as FQNNGV. This CDR3 spans 13 amino acids. CDR3 DNA sequence: TGTGCTATCGGCTTGACAGGCCGAGGCGAGCAGTACTTC. This codes for CAIGLTGRGEQYF.

A note on this clonotype: This may stem from a read error, because a much larger clone lies one nucleotide away. The chain carries TRBV20-1 and TRBJ1-5; D is possibly TRBD1 (5 bases). CDR3 length: 13 residues. V was shortened by 7 bases and J by 5 bases, with 15 bases between the two germline ends. Germline values: CDR1 DFQATT, CDR2 SNEGSKA (reference sequence). The CDR3 loop is CSGSGQGHQPQHF. In DNA, the CDR3 is TGCAGTGGTAGCGGGCAGGGCCATCAGCCCCAGCATTTT.

To note about this clonotype: A read error may be the cause here, since a much bigger clone is one base away. J is TRBJ1-1 and V is TRBV20-1, with no clear D. CDR1 is DFQATT and CDR2 is SNEGSKA in the germline V gene (reference sequence). The CDR3 has 13 residues. CDR3 sequence reads: CSTRVDAHTEAFF. The CDR3 coding sequence is TGCAGTACTAGAGTGGACGCTCACACTGAAGCTTTCTTT.

About this clonotype: Being one base from a much bigger clone, this may be a read error. V usage is TRBV25-1 and J usage is TRBJ2-5; perhaps D is TRBD1 or TRBD2 (6 bases each). V was pared by 7 bases and J by 5 bases, with 17 bases between. In germline, CDR1 is MGHDK, CDR2 SYGVNS. The CDR3 is made up of 14 amino acids. CDR3 nucleotide sequence: TGTGCCAGCAACCTACCAGGGGCGGGGGAGACCCAGTACTTC. Amino acids: CASNLPGAGETQYF.

This clonotype was counted between two and nine times. A much larger clone lies one base from this, so it may be a read error. The V gene is TRBV4-2, the J gene TRBJ2-7, with a tentative D call TRBD2 (5 bases). Per the germline V gene, CDR1 is LGHNA and CDR2 is YNFKEQ. The CDR3 is 16 amino acids. V was shortened by 3 bases and J by 6 bases, with 21 bases between the two germline ends. The CDR3 bases are TGTGCCAGCAGCCAGGTAGGACTCCATTCGGAGTGCGAGCAGTACTTC. Its protein is CASSQVGLHSECEQYF.

This chain links TRBV6-6 with TRBJ2-5; possible D gene TRBD2, 5 bases. CDR1 and CDR2 from the germline V gene are MNHNY and SVGAGI (reference sequence). This CDR3 region has 12 residues. Trimming cost V 5 bases and J 7 bases, with 11 bases left between them. CDR3 residues: CASSVIEGTQYF. CDR3 DNA: TGTGCCAGCAGTGTCATCGAGGGGACCCAGTACTTC.

CDR3 loop: CASSPDRGEKLFF. The DNA of the CDR3 is TGTGCCAGCAGCCCTGACAGGGGCGAAAAACTGTTTTTT. The V and J genes are TRBV5-8 and TRBJ1-4; 8 nucleotides agree with TRBD1. Germline V gene sequence: CDR1 SGHTS, CDR2 YDEGEE. The CDR3 extends over 13 amino acids. V was pared by 4 bases and J by 8 bases, with 4 bases of the junction left unmatched.

This clonotype occurred a few times. The CDR3 carries no conserved terminal phenylalanine or tryptophan, so it likely arises from a read error. The J gene is TRBJ2-7, the V gene TRBV4-2, with 10 bases lining up with TRBD2. Germline V lookup: CDR1 LGHNA, CDR2 YNFKEQ. The ends lost 5 bases at V and 4 bases at J; junction bases unmatched: 11. The CDR3 totals 16 residues. CDR3 sequence reads: CASSASLAGGGYEQYY. In DNA, the CDR3 is TGTGCCAGCAGCGCATCATTAGCGGGGGGTGGGTACGAGCAGTACTAC.

This clonotype was seen only a few times. A much bigger clone sits one base away, suggesting this may be a read error. The CDR3 DNA reads TGCAGTACACCAAAACTAGGAACTGAGACCCAGTACTTC. Protein product: CSTPKLGTETQYF. V is TRBV20-1 and J is TRBJ2-5; a possible D gene is TRBD2 (5 bases). The V end lost 8 bases, the J end lost 5 bases, and 18 bases lay between the germline ends. This CDR3 contains 13 residues. Germline CDR1 reads DFQATT; CDR2 reads SNEGSKA (reference sequence).

In regard to this clonotype: The junction differs from germline at one of its ends, possibly a read error. The J gene is TRBJ2-5, the V gene TRBV6-5; 7 nucleotides match TRBD2. Germline loops: CDR1 MNHEY, CDR2 SVGAGI. This CDR3 contains 15 residues. CDR3 sequence (DNA): TGTGCCAGCAACCGGGGGGTAGGAAGGGTAGAGACCCAGCACTTC. This encodes CASNRGVGRVETQHF.

This clonotype was recorded a few times. The rearrangement uses TRBV6-2 or TRBV6-3 and TRBJ2-5, with 8 bases matching TRBD2. J lost 2 bases, V lost 6 bases, and 14 bases had no gene match. Germline V CDR1 and CDR2: MNHEY, SVGEGT. This CDR3 is built from 17 residues. The CDR3 reads CASRQNKKAGEQETQYF. The CDR3 DNA is TGTGCCAGCAGACAGAATAAAAAAGCGGGGGAGCAAGAGACCCAGTACTTC.

In regard to this clonotype: This clone may be a read error of a much larger clone one base away. This CDR3 reads CSAPRGGRGGDLFF. The CDR3 DNA sequence: TGCAGTGCTCCCCGAGGGGGCCGGGGCGGGGACCTGTTTTTT. This chain connects TRBV20-1 to TRBJ2-2; a possible D gene is TRBD1 (7 bases). Germline assignment: CDR1 DFQATT and CDR2 SNEGSKA (reference sequence). The CDR3 contains 14 residues.

As for this clonotype: One end of the junction varies from germline; a read error may be responsible. The chain uses TRBV29-1 and TRBJ2-1; tentative D call: TRBD2 (5 bases). CDR3 size: 13 residues. In germline, CDR1 is SQVTM, CDR2 ANQGSEA. For the CDR3, the DNA is TGCAGTGTTGAAGGGAGCGTGGTGCTTCCACAGTTCTTC. This translates into CSVEGSVVLPQFF.

The chain combines TRBV4-1 with TRBJ2-5; D is perhaps TRBD2 (5 bases). The CDR3 length is 20 residues. Germline CDR1 MGHRA, CDR2 YSYEKL. Trimming shortened V by 2 bases and J by 5 bases, and 30 bases separated the two germline ends. DNA of the CDR3: TGCGCCAGCAGCCAACAGGCGCCTAGAGGGAGAGTTAGTGGCTGGGAGACCCAGTACTTC. Its translation: CASSQQAPRGRVSGWETQYF.

In the case of this clonotype: Compared with germline, one end of the junction differs, possibly owing to a read error. The V call is TRBV6-2 or TRBV6-3, the J call TRBJ2-7; 7 bases match TRBD1. CDR1 is MNHEY and CDR2 is SVGEGT in the germline V gene. The CDR3 loop spans 12 amino acids. CDR3 nucleotides: TGTGCCAGCAGGCCGACAGGGACCGAGCAGTATTTC. Translating it yields CASRPTGTEQYF.

This clonotype was recorded at least ten times. The chain couples TRBV20-1 to TRBJ1-2; a weak D match, TRBD1 (5 bases). V gave up 3 bases and J gave up 1 base, with 15 bases separating them. The CDR3 is 15 amino acids. CDR1 and CDR2 (germline): DFQATT, SNEGSKA (reference sequence). CDR3 coding DNA: TGCAGTGCTAGGGAGCAACGCGGGGGTAACTATGGCTACACCTTC. Its translation is CSAREQRGGNYGYTF.

With regard to this clonotype: A read error is likely, as this CDR3 ends without the conserved phenylalanine or tryptophan. J is TRBJ1-1 and V is TRBV29-1; D might be TRBD1 (6 bases). CDR3 length equals 14 residues. Germline loops: CDR1 SQVTM, CDR2 ANQGSEA. Trimming took off 8 bases at V and 6 bases at J, with 22 bases between the two ends. The CDR3 DNA reads as TGCAGCCCCCTGGAACAGGGACTCGGGGCTGAAGCTTTCATT. Translation: CSPLEQGLGAEAFI.

Concerning this clonotype: A clone one base away is much larger, so this may be a read error. The V and J genes are TRBV6-5 and TRBJ2-7; 8 nucleotides align to TRBD1. Germline CDR1 MNHEY, CDR2 SVGAGI. The CDR3 covers 15 residues. Written as DNA, the CDR3 is TGTACCAGCAGTTACCAGCCAGGGGGCAGATACGAGCAGTACTTC. This codes for CTSSYQPGGRYEQYF.

For this clonotype: This clone may be a read error of a much larger clone one base away. The CDR3 sequence is CDAGGGRDQETQYF. CDR3 bases: TGTGACGCCGGCGGCGGGAGGGACCAAGAGACCCAGTACTTC. The rearrangement links TRBV24-1 to TRBJ2-5; 9 nucleotides line up with TRBD2. There are 14 residues in the CDR3. Germline values: CDR1 KGHDR, CDR2 SFDVKD.

As regards this clonotype: Since the CDR3 does not end with the conserved phenylalanine or tryptophan, this likely comes from a read error. V and J are TRBV29-1 and TRBJ1-4; D remains ambiguous. CDR3 length: 14 amino acids. Per the germline V gene, CDR1 is SQVTM and CDR2 is ANQGSEA. V gave up 1 base and J gave up 6 bases, with 12 bases separating them. The CDR3 spells CSVEGEVGDEKLFL. In DNA, the CDR3 is TGCAGCGTTGAAGGGGAGGTCGGCGATGAAAAACTGTTTCTT.